This T cell receptor (beta chain) comes out of a study of blood T cell repertoires in COVID-19. Overall study context: Material from acute and convalescent COVID-19 was sourced from the United States, Italy and Spain. T cells, B-cell-depleted T cells, or PBMCs provided the cDNA or gDNA that served as material.

In the original workflow: Amplification from reference gene primers served as the basis for estimated nucleated cell counts. TCRdb's table, derived via immunoSEQ multiplex PCR, lists solely in-frame clones and lacks some. Clone size and the V and J calls come from that table; the DNA yielded D and trimming. In the table there are some 120,000 clones, 88% of which are singletons. The V and J ends lost 4 bases and 3 bases, in that order; junction bases with no gene match: 10. The V gene's germline CDR1 is SGHDN and CDR2 FVKESK. This CDR3 is built from 16 residues. The receptor's source is a human donor in a cohort sampled during active COVID-19. The chain links TRBV14 to TRBJ2-3, with 7 positions matching TRBD2. Sequencing was done on a sample of peripheral blood. The CDR3 loop reads CASSPLGGRGTDTQYF. The CDR3 coding sequence is TGTGCCAGCAGCCCCCTCGGGGGGAGGGGAACAGATACGCAGTATTTT.